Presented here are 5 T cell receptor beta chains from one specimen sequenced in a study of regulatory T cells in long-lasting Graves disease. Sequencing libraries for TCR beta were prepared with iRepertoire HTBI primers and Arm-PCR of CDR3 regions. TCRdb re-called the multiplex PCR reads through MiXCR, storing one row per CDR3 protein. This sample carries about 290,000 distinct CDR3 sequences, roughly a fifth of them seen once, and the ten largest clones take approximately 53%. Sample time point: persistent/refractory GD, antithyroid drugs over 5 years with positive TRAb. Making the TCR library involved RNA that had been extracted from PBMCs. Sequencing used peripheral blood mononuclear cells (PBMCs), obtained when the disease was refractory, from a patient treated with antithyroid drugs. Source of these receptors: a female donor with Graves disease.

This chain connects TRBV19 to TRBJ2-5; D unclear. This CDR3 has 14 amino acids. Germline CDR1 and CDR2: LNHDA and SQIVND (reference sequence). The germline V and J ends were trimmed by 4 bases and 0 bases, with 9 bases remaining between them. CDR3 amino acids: CASSKQLYQETQYF. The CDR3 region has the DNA TGTGCCAGTAGTAAACAACTGTACCAAGAGACCCAGTACTTC.

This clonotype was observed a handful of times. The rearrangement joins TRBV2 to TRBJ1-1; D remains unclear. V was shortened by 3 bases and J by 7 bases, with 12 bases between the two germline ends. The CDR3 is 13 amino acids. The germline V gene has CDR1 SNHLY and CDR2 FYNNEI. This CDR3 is CASSDLDFSEAFF. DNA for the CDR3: TGTGCCAGCAGTGACTTGGACTTCAGTGAAGCTTTCTTT.

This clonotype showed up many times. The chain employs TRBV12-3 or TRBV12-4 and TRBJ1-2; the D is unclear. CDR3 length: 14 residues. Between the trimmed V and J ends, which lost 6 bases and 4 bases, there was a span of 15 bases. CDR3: CASSIEQPLYGYTF. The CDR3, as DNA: TGTGCCAGCAGCATTGAACAGCCTCTCTATGGCTACACCTTC.

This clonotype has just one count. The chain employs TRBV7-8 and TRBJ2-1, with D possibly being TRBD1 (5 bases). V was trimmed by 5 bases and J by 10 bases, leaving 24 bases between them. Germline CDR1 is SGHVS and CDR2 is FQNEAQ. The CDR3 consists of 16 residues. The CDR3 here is CASSLGTGRSSGEQFF. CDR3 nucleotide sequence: TGTGCCAGCAGCCTGGGTACGGGCAGGTCCTCAGGGGAGCAGTTCTTC.

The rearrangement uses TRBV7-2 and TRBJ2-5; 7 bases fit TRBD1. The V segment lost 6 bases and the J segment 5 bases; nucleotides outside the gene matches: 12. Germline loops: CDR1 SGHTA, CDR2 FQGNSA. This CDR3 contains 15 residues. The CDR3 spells CASRPGTAFRETQYF. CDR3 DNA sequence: TGTGCCAGCAGACCCGGGACAGCGTTTCGGGAGACCCAGTACTTC.